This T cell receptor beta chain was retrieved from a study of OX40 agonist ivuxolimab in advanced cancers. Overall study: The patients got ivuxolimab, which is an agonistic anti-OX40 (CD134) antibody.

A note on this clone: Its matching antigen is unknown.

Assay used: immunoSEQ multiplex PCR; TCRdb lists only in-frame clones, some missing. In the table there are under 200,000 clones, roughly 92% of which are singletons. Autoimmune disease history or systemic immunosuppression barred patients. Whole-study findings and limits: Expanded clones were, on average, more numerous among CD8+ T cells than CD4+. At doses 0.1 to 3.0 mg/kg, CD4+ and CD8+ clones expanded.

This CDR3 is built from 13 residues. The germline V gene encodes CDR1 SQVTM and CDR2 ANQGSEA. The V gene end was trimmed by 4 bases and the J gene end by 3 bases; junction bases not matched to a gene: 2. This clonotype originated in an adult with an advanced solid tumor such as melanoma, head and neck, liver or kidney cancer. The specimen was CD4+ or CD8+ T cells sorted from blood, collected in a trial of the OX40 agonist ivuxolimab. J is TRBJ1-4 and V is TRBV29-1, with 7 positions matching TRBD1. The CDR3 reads CSVAGTANEKLFF. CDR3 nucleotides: TGCAGCGTTGCCGGGACAGCTAATGAAAAACTGTTTTTT.